This record looks at one TCR beta chain sequence and its context. Its specificity is not known. This sample stems from a study of T cell responses to AZD1222 COVID-19 vaccine. Study outcomes and limitations: Only a handful of people who got AZD1222 tested seropositive at baseline. When two AZD1222 doses had been given, Spike-specific TCR breadth and depth rose. Reports say nearly half of spike-specific TCRs go after unmutated variant regions. The donors showed a predominance of white British ancestry and of females, with possible underestimation of clonal diversity.

Data came from immunoSEQ multiplex PCR; TCRdb stores just in-frame clones and leaves some out. The sample comprises roughly 91,000 clones, about 92% of which are singletons, and around 2.8% rests with the top ten. This specimen was peripheral blood, taken on day 0 of AZD1222 vaccination. This TCR derives from an adult in good health.

As DNA, the CDR3 is TGTGCCAGCAGCTTAACTAGCGGGAACACCGGGGAGCTGTTTTTT. Its protein is CASSLTSGNTGELFF. The chain employs TRBV7-9 and TRBJ2-2; 8 bases are a match to TRBD2. Per germline, CDR1 SEHNR and CDR2 FQNEAQ (reference sequence). The trim removed 2 bases at V and 1 base at J, leaving 0 bases unmatched. This CDR3 is built from 15 residues. The full variable domain, in which reference TRBV7-9 and TRBJ2-2 provide the parts outside the CDR3, is DTGVSQNPRHKITKRGQNVTFRCDPISEHNRLYWYRQTLGQGPEFLTYFQNEAQLEKSRLLSDRFSAERPKGSFSTLEIQRTEQGDSAMYLCASSLTSGNTGELFFGEGSRLTVL.